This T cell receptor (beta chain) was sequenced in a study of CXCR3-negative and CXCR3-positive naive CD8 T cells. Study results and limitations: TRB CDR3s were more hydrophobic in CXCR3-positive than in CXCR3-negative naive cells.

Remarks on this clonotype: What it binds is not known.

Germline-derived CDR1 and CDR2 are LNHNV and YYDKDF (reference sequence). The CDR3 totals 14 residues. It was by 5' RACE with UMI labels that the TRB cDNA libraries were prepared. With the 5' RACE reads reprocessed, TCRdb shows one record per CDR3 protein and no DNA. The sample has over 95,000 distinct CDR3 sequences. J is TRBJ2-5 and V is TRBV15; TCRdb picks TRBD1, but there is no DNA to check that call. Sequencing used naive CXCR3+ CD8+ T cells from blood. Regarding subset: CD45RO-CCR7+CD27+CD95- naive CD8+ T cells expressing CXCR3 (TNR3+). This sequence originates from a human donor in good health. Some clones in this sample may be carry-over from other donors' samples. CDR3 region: CATSTNRGQETQYF. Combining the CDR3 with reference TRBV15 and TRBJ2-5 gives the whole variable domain DAMVIQNPRYQVTQFGKPVTLSCSQTLNHNVMYWYQQKSSQAPKLLFHYYDKDFNNEADTPDNFQSRRPNTSFCFLDIRSPGLGDTAMYLCATSTNRGQETQYFGPGTRLLVL.